This T cell receptor (beta chain) was recovered during a study of T cells in Graves' hyperthyroidism and ophthalmopathy. The authors deemed Graves' hyperthyroidism stable absent ophthalmopathy progression within 18 months. Newly diagnosed hyperthyroidism patients aged 18 to 65 years had disease lasting under 2 months. PBMCs stemmed from 8.5 to 10 ml fresh peripheral blood. Researchers took RNA transcripts and amplified the TCR beta CDR3 regions from them. TCR CDR3 regions were first amplified by RT-PCR with HTBI primers. TCRdb passed the multiplex PCR reads through MiXCR, listing each CDR3 protein once. The table shows roughly 710,000 distinct CDR3 sequences, with under 45% occurring only once. The CDR3 has 13 amino acids. Per germline, CDR1 SGHAT and CDR2 FQDESV (reference sequence). On this clonotype: Its antigen is unidentified.

Overall study findings and caveats: Ophthalmopathy onset followed model prediction by a median about 6.5 months.

The chain carries TRBV11-1 and TRBJ2-5; 7 bases fit TRBD1. The J call may be incorrect, as the DNA end agrees better with TRBJ2-1. This clonotype originated in a woman aged 40-49 years with Graves' hyperthyroidism. The sequenced material came from blood. CDR3: CASSSGQQNEQFF. In nucleotides, the CDR3 is TGTGCCAGCAGCTCGGGACAGCAGAATGAGCAGTTCTTC.